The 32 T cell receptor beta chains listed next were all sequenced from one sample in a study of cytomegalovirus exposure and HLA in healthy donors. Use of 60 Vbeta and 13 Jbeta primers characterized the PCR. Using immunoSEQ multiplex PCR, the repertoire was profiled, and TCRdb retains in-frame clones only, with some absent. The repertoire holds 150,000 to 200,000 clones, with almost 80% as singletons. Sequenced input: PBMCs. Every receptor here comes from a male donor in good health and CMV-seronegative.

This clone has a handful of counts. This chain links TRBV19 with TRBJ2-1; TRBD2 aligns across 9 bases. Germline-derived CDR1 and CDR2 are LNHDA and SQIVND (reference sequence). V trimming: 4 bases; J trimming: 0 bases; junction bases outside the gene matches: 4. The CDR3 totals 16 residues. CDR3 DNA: TGTGCCAGTAGTAGACTAGCGGCAAGCTCCTACAATGAGCAGTTCTTC. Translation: CASSRLAASSYNEQFF.

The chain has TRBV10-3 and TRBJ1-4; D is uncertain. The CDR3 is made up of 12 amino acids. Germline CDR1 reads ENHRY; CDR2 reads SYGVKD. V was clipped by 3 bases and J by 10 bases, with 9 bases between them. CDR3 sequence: CAISDRSGKLFF. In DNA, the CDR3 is TGTGCCATCAGTGATAGGAGTGGAAAACTGTTTTTT.

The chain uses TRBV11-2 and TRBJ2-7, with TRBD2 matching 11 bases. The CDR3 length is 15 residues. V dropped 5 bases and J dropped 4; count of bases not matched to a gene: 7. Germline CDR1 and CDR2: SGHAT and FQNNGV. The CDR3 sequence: CASSLYGTSGYEQYF. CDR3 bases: TGTGCCAGCAGCCTCTACGGGACTAGCGGTTACGAGCAGTACTTC. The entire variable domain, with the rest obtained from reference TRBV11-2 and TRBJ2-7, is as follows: EAGVAQSPRYKIIEKRQSVAFWCNPISGHATLYWYQQILGQGPKLLIQFQNNGVVDDSQLPKDRFSAERLKGVDSTLKIQPAKLEDSAVYLCASSLYGTSGYEQYFGPGTRLTVT.

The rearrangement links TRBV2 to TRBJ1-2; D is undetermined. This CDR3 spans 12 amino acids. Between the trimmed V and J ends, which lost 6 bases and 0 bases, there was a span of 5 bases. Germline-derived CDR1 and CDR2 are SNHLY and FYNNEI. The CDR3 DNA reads TGTGCCAGCAGCGGGACTAACTATGGCTACACCTTC. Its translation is CASSGTNYGYTF.

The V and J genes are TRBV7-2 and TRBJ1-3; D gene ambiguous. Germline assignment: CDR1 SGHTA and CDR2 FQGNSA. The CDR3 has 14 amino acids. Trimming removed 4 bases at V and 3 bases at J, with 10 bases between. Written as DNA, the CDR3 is TGTGCCAGCAGCTCCATGGGAGGTGGAAACACCATATATTTT. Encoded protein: CASSSMGGGNTIYF.

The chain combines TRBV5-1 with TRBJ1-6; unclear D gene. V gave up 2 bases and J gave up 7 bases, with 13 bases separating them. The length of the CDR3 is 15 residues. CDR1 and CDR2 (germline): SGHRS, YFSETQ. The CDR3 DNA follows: TGCGCCAGCAGCTTAACTAGTACGGGGAATTCACCCCTCCACTTT. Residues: CASSLTSTGNSPLHF.

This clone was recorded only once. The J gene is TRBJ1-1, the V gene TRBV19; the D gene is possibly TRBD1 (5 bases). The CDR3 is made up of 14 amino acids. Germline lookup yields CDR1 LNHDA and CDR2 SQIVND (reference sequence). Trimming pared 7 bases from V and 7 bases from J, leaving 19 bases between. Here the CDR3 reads CASTAGGLYSEAFF. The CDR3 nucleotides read TGTGCCAGTACCGCGGGGGGACTTTATAGTGAAGCTTTCTTT.

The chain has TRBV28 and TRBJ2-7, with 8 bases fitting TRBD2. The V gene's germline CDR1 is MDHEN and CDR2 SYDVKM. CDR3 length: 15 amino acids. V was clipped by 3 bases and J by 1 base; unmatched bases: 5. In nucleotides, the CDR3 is TGTGCCAGCAGTTTTGGGGTAGCGGGATCCTACGAGCAGTACTTC. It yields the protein CASSFGVAGSYEQYF.

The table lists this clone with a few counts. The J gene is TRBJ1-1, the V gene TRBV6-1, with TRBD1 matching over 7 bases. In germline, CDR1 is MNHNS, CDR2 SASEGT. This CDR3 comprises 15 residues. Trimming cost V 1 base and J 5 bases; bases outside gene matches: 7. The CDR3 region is CASSEEGAAATEAFF. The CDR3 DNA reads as TGTGCCAGCAGTGAAGAGGGGGCCGCGGCAACTGAAGCTTTCTTT.

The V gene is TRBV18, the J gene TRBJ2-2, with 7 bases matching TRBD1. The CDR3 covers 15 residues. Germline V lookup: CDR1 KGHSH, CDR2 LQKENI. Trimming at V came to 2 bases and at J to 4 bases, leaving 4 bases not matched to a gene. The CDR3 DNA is TGTGCCAGCTCACCAGACAGGGTTGGCACCGGGGAGCTGTTTTTT. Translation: CASSPDRVGTGELFF.

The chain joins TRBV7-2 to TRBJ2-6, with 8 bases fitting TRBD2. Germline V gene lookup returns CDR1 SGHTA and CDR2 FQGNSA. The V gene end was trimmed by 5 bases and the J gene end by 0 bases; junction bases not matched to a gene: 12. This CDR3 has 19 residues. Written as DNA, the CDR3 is TGTGCCAGCAGCCGGGAGGCTAGCGGGCCGCGCTCTGGGGCCAACGTCCTGACTTTC. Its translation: CASSREASGPRSGANVLTF.

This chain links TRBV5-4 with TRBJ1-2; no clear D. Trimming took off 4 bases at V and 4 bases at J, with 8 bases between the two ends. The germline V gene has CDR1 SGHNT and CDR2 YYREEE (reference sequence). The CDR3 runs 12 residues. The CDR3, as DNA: TGTGCCAGCAGCCAAACAACCTATGGCTACACCTTC. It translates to CASSQTTYGYTF.

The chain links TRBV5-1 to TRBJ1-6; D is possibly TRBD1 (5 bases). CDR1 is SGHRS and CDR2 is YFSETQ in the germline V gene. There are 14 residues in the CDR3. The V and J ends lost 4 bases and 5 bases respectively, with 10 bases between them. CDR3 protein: CASSTGLDNSPLHF. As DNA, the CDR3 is TGCGCCAGCAGCACGGGACTGGATAATTCACCCCTCCACTTT. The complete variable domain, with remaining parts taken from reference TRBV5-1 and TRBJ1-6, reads KAGVTQTPRYLIKTRGQQVTLSCSPISGHRSVSWYQQTPGQGLQFLFEYFSETQRNKGNFPGRFSGRQFSNSRSEMNVSTLELGDSALYLCASSTGLDNSPLHFGNGTRLTVT.

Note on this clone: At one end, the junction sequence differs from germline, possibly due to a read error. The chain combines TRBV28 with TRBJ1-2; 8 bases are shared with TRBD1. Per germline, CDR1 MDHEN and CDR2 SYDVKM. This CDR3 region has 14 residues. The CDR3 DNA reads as TGTGCCGGCAGTATTCAGGGGGCGGGCTATGGCTACACCTTC. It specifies CAGSIQGAGYGYTF.

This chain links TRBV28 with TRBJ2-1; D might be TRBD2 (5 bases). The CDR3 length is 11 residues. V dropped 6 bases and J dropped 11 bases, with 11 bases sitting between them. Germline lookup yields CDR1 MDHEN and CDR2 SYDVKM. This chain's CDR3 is CASSPGNQQFF. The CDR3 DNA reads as TGTGCCAGCAGCCCCGGGAACCAGCAGTTCTTC.

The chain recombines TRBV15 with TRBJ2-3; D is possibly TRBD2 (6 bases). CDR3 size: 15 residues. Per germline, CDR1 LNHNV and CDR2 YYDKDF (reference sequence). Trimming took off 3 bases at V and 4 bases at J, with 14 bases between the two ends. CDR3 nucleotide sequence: TGTGCCACCAGCAGCCATGGGGAGGAGGCAGATACGCAGTATTTT. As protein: CATSSHGEEADTQYF. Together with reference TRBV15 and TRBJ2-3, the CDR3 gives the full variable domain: DAMVIQNPRYQVTQFGKPVTLSCSQTLNHNVMYWYQQKSSQAPKLLFHYYDKDFNNEADTPDNFQSRRPNTSFCFLDIRSPGLGDTAMYLCATSSHGEEADTQYFGPGTRLTVL.

The CDR3 here is CASSHAPGGAYEQYF. As DNA, the CDR3 is TGTGCCAGCAGCCATGCCCCAGGGGGCGCGTACGAGCAGTACTTC. The rearrangement uses TRBV16 and TRBJ2-7; TRBD1 agrees at 8 bases. V lost 3 bases, J lost 4 bases, and 8 bases stayed unmatched. Germline V gives CDR1 KGHSY, CDR2 FQNENV. CDR3 length equals 15 residues. Supplemented by reference TRBV16 and TRBJ2-7, the full variable domain reads GEEVAQTPKHLVRGEGQKAKLYCAPIKGHSYVFWYQQVLKNEFKFLISFQNENVFDETGMPKERFSAKCLPNSPCSLEIQATKLEDSAVYFCASSHAPGGAYEQYFGPGTRLTVT.

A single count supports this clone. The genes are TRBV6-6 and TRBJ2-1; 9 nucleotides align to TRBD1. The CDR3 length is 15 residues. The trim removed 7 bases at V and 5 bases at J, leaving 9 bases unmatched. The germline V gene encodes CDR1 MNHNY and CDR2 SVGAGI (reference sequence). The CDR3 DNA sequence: TGTGCCAGCATGGAAAGGGGACAGGGCCACAATGAGCAGTTCTTC. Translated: CASMERGQGHNEQFF.

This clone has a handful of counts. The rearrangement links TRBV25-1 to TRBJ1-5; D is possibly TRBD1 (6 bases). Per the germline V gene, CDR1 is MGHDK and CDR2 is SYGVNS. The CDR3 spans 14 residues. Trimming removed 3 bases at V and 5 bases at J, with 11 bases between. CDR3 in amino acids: CASSEQGLYQPQHF. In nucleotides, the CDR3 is TGTGCCAGCAGTGAGCAGGGGCTATATCAGCCCCAGCATTTT. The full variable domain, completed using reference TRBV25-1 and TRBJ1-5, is EADIYQTPRYLVIGTGKKITLECSQTMGHDKMYWYQQDPGMELHLIHYSYGVNSTEKGDLSSESTVSRIRTEHFPLTLESARPSHTSQYLCASSEQGLYQPQHFGDGTRLSIL.

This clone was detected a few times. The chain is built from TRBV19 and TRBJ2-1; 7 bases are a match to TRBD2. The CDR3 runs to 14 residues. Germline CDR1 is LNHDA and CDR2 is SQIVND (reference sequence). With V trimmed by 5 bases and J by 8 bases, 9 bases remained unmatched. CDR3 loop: CASSPTSRGDEQFF. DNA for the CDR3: TGTGCCAGTAGTCCTACTAGCCGGGGGGATGAGCAGTTCTTC.

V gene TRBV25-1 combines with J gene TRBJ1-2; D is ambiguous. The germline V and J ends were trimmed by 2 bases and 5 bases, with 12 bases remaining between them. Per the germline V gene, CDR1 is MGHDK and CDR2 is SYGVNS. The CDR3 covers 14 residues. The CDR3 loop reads CASSEVSGGYGYTF. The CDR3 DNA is TGTGCCAGCAGTGAAGTATCGGGAGGGTATGGCTACACCTTC.

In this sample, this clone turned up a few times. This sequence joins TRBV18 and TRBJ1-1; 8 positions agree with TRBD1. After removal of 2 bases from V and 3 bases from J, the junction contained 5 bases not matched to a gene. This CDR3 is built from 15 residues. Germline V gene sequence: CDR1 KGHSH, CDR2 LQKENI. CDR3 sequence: CASSPMTGADTEAFF. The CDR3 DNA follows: TGTGCCAGCTCACCAATGACAGGGGCCGACACTGAAGCTTTCTTT. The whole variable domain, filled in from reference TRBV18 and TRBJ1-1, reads NAGVMQNPRHLVRRRGQEARLRCSPMKGHSHVYWYRQLPEEGLKFMVYLQKENIIDESGMPKERFSAEFPKEGPSILRIQQVVRGDSAAYFCASSPMTGADTEAFFGQGTRLTVV.

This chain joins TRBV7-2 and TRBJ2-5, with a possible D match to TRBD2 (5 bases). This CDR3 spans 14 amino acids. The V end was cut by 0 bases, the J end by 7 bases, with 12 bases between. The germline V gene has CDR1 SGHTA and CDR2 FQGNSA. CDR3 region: CASSLAVGEGTQYF. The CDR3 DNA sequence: TGTGCCAGCAGCTTAGCCGTCGGGGAAGGGACCCAGTACTTC.

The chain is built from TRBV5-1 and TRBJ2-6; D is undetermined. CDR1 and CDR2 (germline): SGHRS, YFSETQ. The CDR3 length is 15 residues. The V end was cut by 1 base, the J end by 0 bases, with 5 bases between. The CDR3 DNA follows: TGCGCCAGCAGCTTGTTAAACTCTGGGGCCAACGTCCTGACTTTC. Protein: CASSLLNSGANVLTF.

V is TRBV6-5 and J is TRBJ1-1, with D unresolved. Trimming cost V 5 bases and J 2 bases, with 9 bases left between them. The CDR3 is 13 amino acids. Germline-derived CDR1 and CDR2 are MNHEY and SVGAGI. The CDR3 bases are TGTGCCAGCAGTCGGGTCAGAAACACTGAAGCTTTCTTT. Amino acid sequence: CASSRVRNTEAFF.

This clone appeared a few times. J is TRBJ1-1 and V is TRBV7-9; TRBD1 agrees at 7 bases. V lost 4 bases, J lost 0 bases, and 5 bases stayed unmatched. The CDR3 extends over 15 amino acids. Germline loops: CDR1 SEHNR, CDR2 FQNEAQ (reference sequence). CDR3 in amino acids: CASSSPGQLNTEAFF. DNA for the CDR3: TGTGCCAGCAGCTCGCCGGGACAGTTGAACACTGAAGCTTTCTTT.

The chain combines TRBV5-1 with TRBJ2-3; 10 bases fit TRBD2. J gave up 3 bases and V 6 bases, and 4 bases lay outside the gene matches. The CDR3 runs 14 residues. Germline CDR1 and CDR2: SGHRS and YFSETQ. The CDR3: CASTSGGPTDTQYF. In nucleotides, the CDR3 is TGCGCCAGCACTAGCGGGGGCCCTACAGATACGCAGTATTTT. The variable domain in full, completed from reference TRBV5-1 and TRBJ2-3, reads KAGVTQTPRYLIKTRGQQVTLSCSPISGHRSVSWYQQTPGQGLQFLFEYFSETQRNKGNFPGRFSGRQFSNSRSEMNVSTLELGDSALYLCASTSGGPTDTQYFGPGTRLTVL.

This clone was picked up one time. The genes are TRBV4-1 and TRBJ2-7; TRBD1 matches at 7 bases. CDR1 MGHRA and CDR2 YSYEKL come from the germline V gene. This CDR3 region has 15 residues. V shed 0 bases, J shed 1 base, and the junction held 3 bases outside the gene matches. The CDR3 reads CASSQDAQGSYEQYF. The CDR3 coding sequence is TGCGCCAGCAGCCAAGATGCACAGGGGTCCTACGAGCAGTACTTC.

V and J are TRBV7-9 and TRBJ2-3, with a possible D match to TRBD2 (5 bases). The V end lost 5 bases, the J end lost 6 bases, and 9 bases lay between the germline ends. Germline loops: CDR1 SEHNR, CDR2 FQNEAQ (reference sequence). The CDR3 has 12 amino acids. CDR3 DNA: TGTGCCAGCAGCCCCGGACTTGATACGCAGTATTTT. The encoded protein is CASSPGLDTQYF.

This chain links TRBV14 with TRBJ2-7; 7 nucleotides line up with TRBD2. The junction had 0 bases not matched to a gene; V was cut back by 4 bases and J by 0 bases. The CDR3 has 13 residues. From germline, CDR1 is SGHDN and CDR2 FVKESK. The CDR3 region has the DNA TGTGCCAGCAGCCTAGCGGGCTCCTACGAGCAGTACTTC. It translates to CASSLAGSYEQYF.

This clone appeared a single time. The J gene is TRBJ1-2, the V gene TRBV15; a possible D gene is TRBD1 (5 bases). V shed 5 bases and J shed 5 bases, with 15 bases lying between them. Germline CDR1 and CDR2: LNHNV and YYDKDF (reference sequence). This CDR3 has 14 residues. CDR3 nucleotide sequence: TGTGCCACCAGCGGACACCAACCACGATATGGCTACACCTTC. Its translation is CATSGHQPRYGYTF.

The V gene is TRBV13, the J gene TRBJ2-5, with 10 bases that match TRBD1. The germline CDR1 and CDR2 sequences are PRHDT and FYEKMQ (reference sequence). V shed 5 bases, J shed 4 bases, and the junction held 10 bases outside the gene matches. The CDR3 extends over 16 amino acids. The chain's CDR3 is CASSLTGRTGGETQYF. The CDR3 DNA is TGTGCCAGCAGCCTGACGGGTAGGACAGGGGGAGAGACCCAGTACTTC.